This T cell receptor beta chain came from a study of blood T cell repertoires in COVID-19. Overall study context: The United States, Italy and Spain provided the acute and convalescent COVID-19 samples.

This clone appeared a few times. Per the original methods: Amplification from reference gene primers served as the basis for estimated nucleated cell counts. TCRdb's copy holds only in-frame clones and misses some; the assay was immunoSEQ multiplex PCR. D and trimming were read from the DNA, whereas the V and J calls and clone size are those reported in that table. The table has 120,000 or so clones, 80% seen once. V dropped 11 bases and J dropped 4; count of bases not matched to a gene: 1. Germline CDR1 is ENHRY and CDR2 is SYGVKD. This CDR3 contains 11 residues. Sequenced material: peripheral blood. The source of this sequence is a man between 60 and 70 years old with active or convalescent COVID-19. The gene calls are TRBV10-3 and TRBJ1-5; 8 bases align to TRBD1. CDR3 protein: CADRGNQPQHF. The CDR3 region has the DNA TGTGCCGACAGGGGTAATCAGCCCCAGCATTTT.